The clone carrying this TCR beta chain occurred many times. This entry belongs to a study of blood T cell repertoires in COVID-19. Whole-study context: Sites across the United States, Italy and Spain contributed samples from acute and convalescent COVID-19. PBMCs, B-cell-depleted T cells, or T cells were the source of the cDNA or gDNA that made up the material.

In the original analysis: Using reference gene primer amplification, nucleated cell counts were estimated. Generated by immunoSEQ multiplex PCR, the TCRdb table keeps only in-frame clones and is missing some. For V, J and clone size, that table is used; D and trimming come from the DNA. The profile shows some 190,000 clones, about 75% of them singletons. V gave up 4 bases and J gave up 5 bases; unmatched junction bases: 9. The CDR3 is made up of 15 amino acids. Germline V gene data show CDR1 as SGDLS and CDR2 as YYNGEE. This sequence was found in a woman between 45 and 60 years old with active or convalescent COVID-19. V is TRBV9 and J is TRBJ2-7, with 10 bases that match TRBD1. Sample: peripheral blood. Written as DNA, the CDR3 is TGTGCCAGCAGCCCTCAAGGGACAGGGGTCGACGAGCAGTACTTC. Amino acids: CASSPQGTGVDEQYF.